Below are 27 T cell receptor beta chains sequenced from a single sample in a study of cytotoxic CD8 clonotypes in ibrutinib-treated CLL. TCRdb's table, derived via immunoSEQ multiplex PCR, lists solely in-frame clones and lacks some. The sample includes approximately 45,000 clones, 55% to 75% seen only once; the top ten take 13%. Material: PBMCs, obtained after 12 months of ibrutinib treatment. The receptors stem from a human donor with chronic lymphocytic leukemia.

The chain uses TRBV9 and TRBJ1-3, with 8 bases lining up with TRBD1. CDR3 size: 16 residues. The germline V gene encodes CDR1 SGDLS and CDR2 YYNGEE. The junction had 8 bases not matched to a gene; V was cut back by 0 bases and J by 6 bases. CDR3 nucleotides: TGTGCCAGCAGCGTAGTACCGACAGGGGTAGTAAACACCATATATTTT. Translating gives CASSVVPTGVVNTIYF. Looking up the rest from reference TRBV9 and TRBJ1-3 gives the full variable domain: DSGVTQTPKHLITATGQRVTLRCSPRSGDLSVYWYQQSLDQGLQFLIQYYNGEERAKGNILERFSAQQFPDLHSELNLSSLELGDSALYFCASSVVPTGVVNTIYFGEGSWLTVV.

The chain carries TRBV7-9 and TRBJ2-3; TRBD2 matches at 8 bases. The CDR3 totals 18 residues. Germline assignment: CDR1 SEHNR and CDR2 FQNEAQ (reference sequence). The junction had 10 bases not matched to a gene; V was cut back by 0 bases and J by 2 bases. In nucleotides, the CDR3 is TGTGCCAGCAGCTTAGCGAATAGAGGACTAGCCCCCACAGATACGCAGTATTTT. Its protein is CASSLANRGLAPTDTQYF.

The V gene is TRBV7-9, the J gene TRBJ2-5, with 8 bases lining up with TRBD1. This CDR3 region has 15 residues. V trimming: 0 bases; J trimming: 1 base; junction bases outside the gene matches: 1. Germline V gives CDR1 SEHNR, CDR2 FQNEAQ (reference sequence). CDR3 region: CASSLATGGQETQYF. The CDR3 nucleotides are TGTGCCAGCAGCTTAGCTACAGGGGGCCAAGAGACCCAGTACTTC.

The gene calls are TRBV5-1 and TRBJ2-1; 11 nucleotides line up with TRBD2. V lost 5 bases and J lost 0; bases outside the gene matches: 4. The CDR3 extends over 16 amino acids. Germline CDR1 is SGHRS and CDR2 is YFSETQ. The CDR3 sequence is CASRFTSGSSYNEQFF. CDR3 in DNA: TGCGCCAGCAGATTCACTAGCGGGAGCTCCTACAATGAGCAGTTCTTC.

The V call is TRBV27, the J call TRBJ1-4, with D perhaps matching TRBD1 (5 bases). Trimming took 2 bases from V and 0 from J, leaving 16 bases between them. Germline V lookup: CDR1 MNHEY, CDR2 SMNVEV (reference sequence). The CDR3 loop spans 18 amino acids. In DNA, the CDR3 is TGTGCCAGCAGTTTAACCAACATCGGGGGGGCAACTAATGAAAAACTGTTTTTT. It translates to CASSLTNIGGATNEKLFF.

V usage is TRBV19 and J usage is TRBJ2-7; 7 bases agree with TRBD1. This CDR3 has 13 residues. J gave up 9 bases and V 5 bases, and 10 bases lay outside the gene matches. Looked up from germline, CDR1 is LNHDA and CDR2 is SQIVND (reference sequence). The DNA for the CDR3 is TGTGCCAGTAGTCCTTGGACAGGCCAGACGCAGTACTTC. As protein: CASSPWTGQTQYF. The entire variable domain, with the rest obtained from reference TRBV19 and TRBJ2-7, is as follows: DGGITQSPKYLFRKEGQNVTLSCEQNLNHDAMYWYRQDPGQGLRLIYYSQIVNDFQKGDIAEGYSVSREKKESFPLTVTSAQKNPTAFYLCASSPWTGQTQYFGPGTRLTVT.

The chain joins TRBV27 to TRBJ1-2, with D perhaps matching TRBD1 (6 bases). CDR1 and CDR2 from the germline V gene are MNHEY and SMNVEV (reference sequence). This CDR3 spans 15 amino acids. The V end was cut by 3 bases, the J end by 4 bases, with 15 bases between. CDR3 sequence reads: CASSFGSGVGYGYTF. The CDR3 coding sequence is TGTGCCAGCAGTTTTGGGTCAGGGGTAGGCTATGGCTACACCTTC.

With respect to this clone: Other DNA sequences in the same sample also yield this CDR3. The CDR3 region has the DNA TGCGCCAGCAGCTTGGGGCAGAATCAAGAGACCCAGTACTTC. Residues: CASSLGQNQETQYF. The chain recombines TRBV5-1 with TRBJ2-5; D is uncertain. CDR1 is SGHRS, CDR2 YFSETQ, per germline. V was clipped by 0 bases and J by 2 bases, with 8 bases between them. The CDR3 length is 14 residues. The variable domain in full, with the rest retrieved from reference TRBV5-1 and TRBJ2-5, is KAGVTQTPRYLIKTRGQQVTLSCSPISGHRSVSWYQQTPGQGLQFLFEYFSETQRNKGNFPGRFSGRQFSNSRSEMNVSTLELGDSALYLCASSLGQNQETQYFGPGTRLLVL.

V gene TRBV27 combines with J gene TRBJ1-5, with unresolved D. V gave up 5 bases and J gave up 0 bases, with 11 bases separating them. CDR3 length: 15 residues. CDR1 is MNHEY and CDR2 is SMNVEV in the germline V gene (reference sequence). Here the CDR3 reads CASSRQDHSNQPQHF. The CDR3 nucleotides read TGTGCCAGCAGTCGGCAGGATCATAGCAATCAGCCCCAGCATTTT.

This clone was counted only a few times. The DNA of the CDR3 is TGTGCCAGTGACCCCTCTGGGACAGGGTACACTGAAGCTTTCTTT. Encoded protein: CASDPSGTGYTEAFF. V is TRBV19 and J is TRBJ1-1; TRBD1 matches at 9 bases. Germline assignment: CDR1 LNHDA and CDR2 SQIVND (reference sequence). This CDR3 region has 15 residues. V was clipped by 8 bases and J by 3 bases; unmatched bases: 10.

DNA for the CDR3: TGTGCCAGCAGCGTAACGGTCCAGGGGCTTTGGGAGGAGCAGTTCTTC. Encoded protein: CASSVTVQGLWEEQFF. This sequence joins TRBV11-2 and TRBJ2-1, with TRBD1 as a possible D gene (6 bases). The CDR3 runs to 16 residues. Trimming shortened V by 5 bases and J by 10 bases, and 24 bases separated the two germline ends. Germline CDR1 reads SGHAT; CDR2 reads FQNNGV.

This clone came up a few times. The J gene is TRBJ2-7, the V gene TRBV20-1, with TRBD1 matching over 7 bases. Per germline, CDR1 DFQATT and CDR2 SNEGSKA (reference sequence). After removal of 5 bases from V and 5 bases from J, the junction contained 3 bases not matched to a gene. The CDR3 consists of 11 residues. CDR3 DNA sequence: TGCAGTGCTGCCGACAGGGACGAGCAGTACTTC. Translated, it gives CSAADRDEQYF.

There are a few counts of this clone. CDR3 nucleotide sequence: TGCGCCAGCAGCCCTACGACAGGGGCCGGGGGTGCGTACTTC. Translation gives CASSPTTGAGGAYF. The chain employs TRBV4-1 and TRBJ2-7, with TRBD1 matching over 8 bases. The J segment lost 12 bases and the V segment lost 4 bases, leaving 14 bases of the junction unmatched. This CDR3 has 14 amino acids. CDR1 and CDR2 from the germline V gene are MGHRA and YSYEKL.

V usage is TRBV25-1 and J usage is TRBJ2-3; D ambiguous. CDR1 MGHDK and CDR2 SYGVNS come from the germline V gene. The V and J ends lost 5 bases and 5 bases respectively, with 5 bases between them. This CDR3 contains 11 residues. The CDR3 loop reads CASSQKDTQYF. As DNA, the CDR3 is TGTGCCAGCAGTCAGAAAGATACGCAGTATTTT. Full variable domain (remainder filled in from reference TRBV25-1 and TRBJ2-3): EADIYQTPRYLVIGTGKKITLECSQTMGHDKMYWYQQDPGMELHLIHYSYGVNSTEKGDLSSESTVSRIRTEHFPLTLESARPSHTSQYLCASSQKDTQYFGPGTRLTVL.

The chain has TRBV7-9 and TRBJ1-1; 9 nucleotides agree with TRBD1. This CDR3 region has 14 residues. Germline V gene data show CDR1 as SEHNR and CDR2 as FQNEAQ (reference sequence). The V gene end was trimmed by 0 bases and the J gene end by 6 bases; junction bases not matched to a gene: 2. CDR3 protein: CASSLATGGPEAFF. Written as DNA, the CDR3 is TGTGCCAGCAGCTTAGCAACAGGGGGCCCTGAAGCTTTCTTT.

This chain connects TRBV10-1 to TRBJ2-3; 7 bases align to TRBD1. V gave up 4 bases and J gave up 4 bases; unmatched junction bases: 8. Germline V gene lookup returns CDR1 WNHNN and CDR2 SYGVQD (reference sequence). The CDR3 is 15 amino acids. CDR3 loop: CASSARQGGADTQYF. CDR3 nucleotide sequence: TGCGCCAGCAGTGCCCGACAGGGTGGGGCAGATACGCAGTATTTT.

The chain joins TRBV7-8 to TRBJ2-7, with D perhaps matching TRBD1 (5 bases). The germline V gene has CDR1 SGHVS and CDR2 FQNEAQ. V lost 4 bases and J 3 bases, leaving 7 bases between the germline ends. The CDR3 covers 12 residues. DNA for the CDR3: TGTGCCAGCAGCTCGGACAACTACGAGCAGTACTTC. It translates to CASSSDNYEQYF.

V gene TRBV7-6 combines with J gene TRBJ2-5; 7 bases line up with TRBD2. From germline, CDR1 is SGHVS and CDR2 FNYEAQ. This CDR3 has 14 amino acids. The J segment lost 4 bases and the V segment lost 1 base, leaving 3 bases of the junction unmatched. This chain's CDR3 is CASSLGGRGETQYF. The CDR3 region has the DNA TGTGCCAGCAGCTTAGGCGGGAGAGGAGAGACCCAGTACTTC.

CDR3 DNA: TGTGCCTGGGTGGGCAGCTCGGGCGAGCAGTACTTC. Translated: CAWVGSSGEQYF. This chain connects TRBV30 to TRBJ2-7; D is undetermined. Trimming cost V 5 bases and J 6 bases, with 14 bases left between them. CDR3 length: 12 residues. CDR1 is GTSNPN and CDR2 is SVGIG in the germline V gene (reference sequence).

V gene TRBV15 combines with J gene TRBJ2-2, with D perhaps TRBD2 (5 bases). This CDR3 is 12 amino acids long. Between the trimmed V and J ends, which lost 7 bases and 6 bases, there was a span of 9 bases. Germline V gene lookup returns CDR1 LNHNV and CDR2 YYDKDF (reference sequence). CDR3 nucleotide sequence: TGTGCCACCACCGAGAGGGCCGGGGAGCTGTTTTTT. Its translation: CATTERAGELFF.

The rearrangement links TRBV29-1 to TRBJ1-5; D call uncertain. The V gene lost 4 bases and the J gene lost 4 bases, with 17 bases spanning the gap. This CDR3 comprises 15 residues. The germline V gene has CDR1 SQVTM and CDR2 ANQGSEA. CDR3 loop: CSVGDSSLGNQPQHF. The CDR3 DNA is TGCAGCGTTGGCGATTCCAGTTTAGGGAATCAGCCCCAGCATTTT.

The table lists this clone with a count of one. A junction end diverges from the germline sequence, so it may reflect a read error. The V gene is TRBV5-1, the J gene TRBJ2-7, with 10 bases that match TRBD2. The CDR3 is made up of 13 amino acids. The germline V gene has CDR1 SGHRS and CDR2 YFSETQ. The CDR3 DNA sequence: TGCGCCAGCAGCCCAGCGACTAGCGGGCCGCCAAACTTC. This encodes CASSPATSGPPNF.

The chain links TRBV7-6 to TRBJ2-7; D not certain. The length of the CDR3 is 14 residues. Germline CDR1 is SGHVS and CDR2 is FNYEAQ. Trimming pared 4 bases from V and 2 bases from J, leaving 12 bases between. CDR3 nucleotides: TGTGCCAGCAGCTCTGAGACGGTGACCTACGAGCAGTACTTC. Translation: CASSSETVTYEQYF.

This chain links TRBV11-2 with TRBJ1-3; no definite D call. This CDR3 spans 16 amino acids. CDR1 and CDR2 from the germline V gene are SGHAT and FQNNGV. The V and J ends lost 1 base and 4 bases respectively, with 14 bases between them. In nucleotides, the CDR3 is TGTGCCAGCAGCTTAGGCCCCAGAGGGTTCGGAAACACCATATATTTT. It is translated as CASSLGPRGFGNTIYF.

This chain's CDR3 is CASSSTGVPYEQYF. The CDR3 nucleotides read TGTGCCAGCAGCTCGACAGGAGTTCCCTACGAGCAGTACTTC. The chain employs TRBV28 and TRBJ2-7; maybe TRBD1 (6 bases). CDR3 length: 14 residues. Trimming left V 6 bases short and J 2 bases short, with 14 bases between. Germline lookup yields CDR1 MDHEN and CDR2 SYDVKM.

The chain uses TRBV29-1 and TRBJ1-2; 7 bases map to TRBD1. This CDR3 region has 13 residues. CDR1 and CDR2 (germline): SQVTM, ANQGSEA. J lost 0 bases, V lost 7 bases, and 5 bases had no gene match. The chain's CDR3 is CSGLGGSNYGYTF. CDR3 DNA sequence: TGCAGCGGCCTAGGGGGCTCTAACTATGGCTACACCTTC.

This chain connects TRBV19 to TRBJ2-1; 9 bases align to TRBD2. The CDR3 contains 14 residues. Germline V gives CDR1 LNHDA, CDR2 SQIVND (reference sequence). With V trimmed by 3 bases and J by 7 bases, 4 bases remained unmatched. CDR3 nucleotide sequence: TGTGCCAGTAGTATGGTAGCGGGAGCTAATGAGCAGTTCTTC. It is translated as CASSMVAGANEQFF.